The 5 T cell receptor beta chains listed next were all sequenced from one sample in a study of T cell changes during pregnancy in multiple sclerosis. Only in-frame clones appear in the TCRdb table, and some are missing; sequencing was by immunoSEQ multiplex PCR. The sample has roughly 20,000 clones, about 87% seen once; the top ten hold roughly 14%. The source was CD8+ T cells from peripheral blood mononuclear cells, collected in the third trimester of pregnancy. The receptors were sampled from a female donor in good health, enrolled as a control in a pregnancy study.

This clone was picked up a small number of times. The rearrangement uses TRBV6-1 and TRBJ2-1; maybe TRBD2 (5 bases). V was shortened by 1 base and J by 3 bases, with 10 bases between the two germline ends. Germline V gene sequence: CDR1 MNHNS, CDR2 SASEGT. The CDR3 has 15 residues. In nucleotides, the CDR3 is TGTGCCAGCAGTGAAGTGGCCGGGGACTACAATGAGCAGTTCTTC. Protein sequence: CASSEVAGDYNEQFF.

The V gene is TRBV6-5, the J gene TRBJ2-1; 8 bases are shared with TRBD1. The CDR3 has 14 amino acids. Germline assignment: CDR1 MNHEY and CDR2 SVGAGI. V lost 5 bases, J lost 4 bases, and 4 bases stayed unmatched. The CDR3 here is CASSEDREYNEQFF. For the CDR3, the DNA is TGTGCCAGCAGTGAGGACAGGGAATACAATGAGCAGTTCTTC.

In its sample, this clone was seen a few times. V gene TRBV4-1 combines with J gene TRBJ2-1; tentative D call: TRBD1 (5 bases). There are 16 residues in the CDR3. V was cut by 3 bases and J by 8 bases, with 20 bases left in between. The germline V gene encodes CDR1 MGHRA and CDR2 YSYEKL. In DNA form, the CDR3 reads TGCGCCAGCAGCCAGACTGGGGCCATTGGAGTAGATGAGCAGTTCTTC. Its protein is CASSQTGAIGVDEQFF.

For the CDR3, the DNA is TGCGCCAGCAGCCAAGACTTCGGGACAGGCGCCTCCGAGCAGTACTTC. It yields the protein CASSQDFGTGASEQYF. This sequence joins TRBV4-3 and TRBJ2-7; TRBD1 agrees at 8 bases. V was pared by 0 bases and J by 6 bases, with 10 bases of the junction left unmatched. This CDR3 comprises 16 residues. The germline gives CDR1 LGHNA, CDR2 YSLEER.

The rearrangement joins TRBV29-1 to TRBJ2-5, with no clear D. The J call may be faulty, since TRBJ2-7 better matches the DNA end. CDR3 length equals 11 residues. Germline V gene sequence: CDR1 SQVTM, CDR2 ANQGSEA. Here the CDR3 reads CSGVESYEQYF. CDR3 bases: TGCAGCGGGGTGGAGTCCTACGAGCAGTACTTC.